This T cell receptor beta chain was identified during a study of blood T cell repertoires in COVID-19. Study in general: Material from acute and convalescent COVID-19 was sourced from the United States, Italy and Spain. Nucleic acid was either cDNA or gDNA, and it came from T cells, B-cell-depleted T cells, or PBMCs.

Per the authors' pipeline: Reference gene primer amplification gave estimated nucleated cell counts. Repertoires were generated with immunoSEQ multiplex PCR, while TCRdb's copy carries only in-frame clones and drops some. From that table come the V and J calls and clone size; the DNA was used to work out D and trimming. The repertoire holds roughly 500,000 clones, with 70% to 90% as singletons. Germline V CDR1 and CDR2: SGDLS, YYNGEE. V lost 7 bases to trimming and J lost 6 bases; unmatched junction nucleotides: 7. The CDR3 extends over 16 amino acids. Sample: peripheral blood. This receptor was taken from a human donor in a cohort sampled during active COVID-19. This chain connects TRBV9 to TRBJ2-2; 15 positions agree with TRBD2. The CDR3 reads CASGLAGGPGSGELFF. The CDR3 nucleotides are TGTGCCAGCGGACTAGCGGGAGGGCCAGGATCCGGGGAGCTGTTTTTT.